The 16 T cell receptor beta chains given below trace back to one sample, sequenced in a study of long-term antiretroviral therapy in people with HIV. Researchers ran immunoSEQ v3.0 at survey level. Clones were read by immunoSEQ multiplex PCR, and TCRdb kept only the in-frame ones, dropping some. The data show tens of thousands of clones, with 70% to 90% seen just once and more than 4.5% held by the top ten. Source: unsorted PBMCs, taken roughly 2.9 years before starting antiretroviral therapy. The receptors originated from a woman in her twenties or thirties with HIV.

The rearrangement uses TRBV19 and TRBJ1-1; no clear D. CDR3 length equals 13 residues. V was cut by 7 bases and J by 7 bases, with 16 bases left in between. Germline V CDR1 and CDR2: LNHDA, SQIVND (reference sequence). CDR3 DNA: TGTGCCAGTAAAGCAGATGAGCTGTTTGAAGCTTTCTTT. It yields the protein CASKADELFEAFF.

J is TRBJ1-3 and V is TRBV6-5; D not resolved. With 2 bases removed from V and 0 bases from J, the gap between germline ends came to 11 bases. The V gene's germline CDR1 is MNHEY and CDR2 SVGAGI. This CDR3 contains 16 residues. The CDR3: CASSYTRPSSGNTIYF. Written as DNA, the CDR3 is TGTGCCAGCAGTTACACTCGTCCGAGCTCTGGAAACACCATATATTTT.

This chain links TRBV10-3 with TRBJ2-7; 7 nucleotides agree with TRBD2. Germline V lookup: CDR1 ENHRY, CDR2 SYGVKD. The CDR3 has 14 residues. Trimming at V came to 4 bases and at J to 6 bases, leaving 9 bases not matched to a gene. This chain's CDR3 is CAISGGGMGFEQYV. In DNA form, the CDR3 reads TGTGCCATCAGTGGGGGGGGGATGGGGTTCGAGCAGTACGTC.

The chain has TRBV9 and TRBJ1-2, with 7 nucleotides matching TRBD1. Per the germline V gene, CDR1 is SGDLS and CDR2 is YYNGEE. V shed 4 bases, J shed 4 bases, and the junction held 7 bases outside the gene matches. The CDR3 contains 14 residues. CDR3 region: CASSLSRDSYGYTF. DNA of the CDR3: TGTGCCAGCAGCCTTTCCCGGGACAGCTATGGCTACACCTTC.

The chain recombines TRBV6-1 with TRBJ2-1; 7 bases map to TRBD2. Trimming cost V 8 bases and J 7 bases; bases outside gene matches: 8. In germline, CDR1 is MNHNS, CDR2 SASEGT. This CDR3 region has 13 residues. Here the CDR3 reads CASEWGGVNEQFF. CDR3 sequence (DNA): TGTGCCAGCGAGTGGGGGGGAGTTAATGAGCAGTTCTTC.

V is TRBV7-7 and J is TRBJ1-1, with unresolved D. V lost 5 bases to trimming and J lost 1 base, with 8 bases between them. Germline-derived CDR1 and CDR2 are SSHAT and FNYEAQ (reference sequence). The CDR3 consists of 13 residues. CDR3 sequence reads: CASSRQENTEAFF. As DNA, the CDR3 is TGTGCCAGCAGCCGACAAGAGAACACTGAAGCTTTCTTT.

The genes are TRBV6-5 and TRBJ1-2; D gene uncertain. The CDR3 totals 13 residues. Looked up from germline, CDR1 is MNHEY and CDR2 is SVGAGI. V lost 4 bases and J 8 bases, leaving 14 bases between the germline ends. The CDR3 DNA sequence: TGTGCCAGCAGTTGGAGGCCCGCTCGGGGCTACACCTTC. This codes for CASSWRPARGYTF.

The genes are TRBV5-4 and TRBJ2-6; D call uncertain. Per the germline V gene, CDR1 is SGHNT and CDR2 is YYREEE (reference sequence). The CDR3 extends over 17 amino acids. V was trimmed by 4 bases and J by 2 bases, leaving 16 bases between them. The CDR3 loop is CASSPPGDTTGANVLTF. For the CDR3, the DNA is TGTGCCAGCAGCCCCCCTGGGGATACAACTGGGGCCAACGTCCTGACTTTC.

V is TRBV5-1 and J is TRBJ1-1, with D maybe TRBD1 (5 bases). This CDR3 region has 15 residues. Trimming removed 4 bases from V and 1 base from J, with 14 bases in between. Germline V gene data show CDR1 as SGHRS and CDR2 as YFSETQ. CDR3 region: CASSGAREGNTEAFF. CDR3 bases: TGCGCCAGCAGCGGCGCCAGGGAGGGGAACACTGAAGCTTTCTTT.

The chain links TRBV13 to TRBJ2-7, with 11 bases identical to TRBD1. Germline-derived CDR1 and CDR2 are PRHDT and FYEKMQ (reference sequence). Losses at the gene ends were 5 bases for V and 2 bases for J; bases not matched to a gene: 5. CDR3 length: 15 residues. CDR3 protein: CASSPGTGGPYEQYF. CDR3 in DNA: TGTGCCAGCAGCCCGGGGACAGGGGGACCCTACGAGCAGTACTTC. The full variable domain, rest sourced from reference TRBV13 and TRBJ2-7, is AAGVIQSPRHLIKEKRETATLKCYPIPRHDTVYWYQQGPGQDPQFLISFYEKMQSDKGSIPDRFSAQQFSDYHSELNMSSLELGDSALYFCASSPGTGGPYEQYFGPGTRLTVT.

Only a few counts were recorded for this clone. The J gene is TRBJ1-6, the V gene TRBV30; D call uncertain. The CDR3 covers 16 residues. CDR1 and CDR2 from the germline V gene are GTSNPN and SVGIG (reference sequence). V was cut by 0 bases and J by 0 bases, with 9 bases left in between. The CDR3 reads CAWSVRPSSYNSPLHF. The CDR3, as DNA: TGTGCCTGGAGTGTACGTCCGAGCTCCTATAATTCACCCCTCCACTTT.

V and J are TRBV5-1 and TRBJ2-1; D is unclear. CDR3 size: 15 residues. With 4 bases removed from V and 5 bases from J, the gap between germline ends came to 16 bases. Germline loops: CDR1 SGHRS, CDR2 YFSETQ. CDR3 protein: CASSPKPTTNNEQFF. CDR3 sequence (DNA): TGCGCCAGCAGCCCTAAGCCCACTACGAACAATGAGCAGTTCTTC.

The chain has TRBV10-3 and TRBJ1-5, with 7 bases fitting TRBD1. The length of the CDR3 is 18 residues. The V segment lost 0 bases and the J segment 0 bases; nucleotides outside the gene matches: 8. Germline loops: CDR1 ENHRY, CDR2 SYGVKD. This CDR3 is CAISESGTVGYSNQPQHF. CDR3 DNA sequence: TGTGCCATCAGTGAGTCGGGGACAGTAGGATATAGCAATCAGCCCCAGCATTTT.

The CDR3 sequence is CASSDLTRNTEAFF. The CDR3 DNA sequence: TGCGCCAGCAGCGACCTCACTAGGAACACTGAAGCTTTCTTT. This chain joins TRBV5-1 and TRBJ1-1; D unclear. CDR1 SGHRS and CDR2 YFSETQ come from the germline V gene. V lost 4 bases, J lost 1 base, and 11 bases lay in between. The CDR3 extends over 14 amino acids.

J is TRBJ2-7 and V is TRBV5-1; tentative D call: TRBD2 (5 bases). Germline-derived CDR1 and CDR2 are SGHRS and YFSETQ. Trimming stripped 2 bases from V and 9 bases from J, with 18 bases between. The CDR3 sequence is 14 residues long. This CDR3 reads CASSFSRTDPGQYF. CDR3 nucleotide sequence: TGCGCCAGCAGCTTCTCCCGGACTGATCCCGGGCAGTACTTC.

The chain combines TRBV5-4 with TRBJ2-7; TRBD2 aligns across 8 bases. The ends lost 5 bases at V and 0 bases at J; junction bases unmatched: 4. CDR1 and CDR2 from the germline V gene are SGHNT and YYREEE (reference sequence). The CDR3 loop spans 14 amino acids. The CDR3 region has the DNA TGTGCCAGCAGAAGCGGGGGCCTCTCCTACGAGCAGTACTTC. Its translation: CASRSGGLSYEQYF.